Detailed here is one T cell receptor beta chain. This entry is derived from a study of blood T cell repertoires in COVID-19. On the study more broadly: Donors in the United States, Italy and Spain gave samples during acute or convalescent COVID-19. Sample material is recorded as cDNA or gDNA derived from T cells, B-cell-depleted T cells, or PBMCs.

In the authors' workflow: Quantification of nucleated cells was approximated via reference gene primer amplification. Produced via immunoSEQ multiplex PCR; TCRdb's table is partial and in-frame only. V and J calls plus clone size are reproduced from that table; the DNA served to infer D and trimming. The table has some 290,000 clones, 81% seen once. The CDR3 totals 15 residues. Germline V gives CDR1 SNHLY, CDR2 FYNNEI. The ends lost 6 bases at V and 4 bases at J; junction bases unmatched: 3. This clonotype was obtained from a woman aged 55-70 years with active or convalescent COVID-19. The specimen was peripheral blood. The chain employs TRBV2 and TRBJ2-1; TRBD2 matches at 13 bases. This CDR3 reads CASSPLAGGYNEQFF. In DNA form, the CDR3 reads TGTGCCAGCAGCCCACTAGCGGGGGGGTACAATGAGCAGTTCTTC.